The TCR beta chain described here comes from a study of cytomegalovirus exposure and HLA in healthy donors. Study observations and caveats: The tendency of first-cohort TCR clusters to co-occur in the roughly 130 validation repertoires emerged from a later analysis.

This clone was counted a single time. What it recognizes is unknown. Assay used: immunoSEQ multiplex PCR; TCRdb lists only in-frame clones, some missing. Among 220,000 or so clones listed, over 75% were seen once. The TCR was taken from a woman younger than 30 in good health and CMV-seropositive. Sequencing was performed on PBMCs.

The CDR3, as DNA: TGTGCCAGCAGGGCCCAAGGGGGGGGAGGGGAGACCCAGTACTTC. Protein product: CASRAQGGGGETQYF. V and J are TRBV28 and TRBJ2-5; D perhaps matches TRBD2 (7 bases). This CDR3 contains 15 residues. V lost 6 bases and J 5 bases, leaving 19 bases between the germline ends. The germline CDR1 and CDR2 sequences are MDHEN and SYDVKM.